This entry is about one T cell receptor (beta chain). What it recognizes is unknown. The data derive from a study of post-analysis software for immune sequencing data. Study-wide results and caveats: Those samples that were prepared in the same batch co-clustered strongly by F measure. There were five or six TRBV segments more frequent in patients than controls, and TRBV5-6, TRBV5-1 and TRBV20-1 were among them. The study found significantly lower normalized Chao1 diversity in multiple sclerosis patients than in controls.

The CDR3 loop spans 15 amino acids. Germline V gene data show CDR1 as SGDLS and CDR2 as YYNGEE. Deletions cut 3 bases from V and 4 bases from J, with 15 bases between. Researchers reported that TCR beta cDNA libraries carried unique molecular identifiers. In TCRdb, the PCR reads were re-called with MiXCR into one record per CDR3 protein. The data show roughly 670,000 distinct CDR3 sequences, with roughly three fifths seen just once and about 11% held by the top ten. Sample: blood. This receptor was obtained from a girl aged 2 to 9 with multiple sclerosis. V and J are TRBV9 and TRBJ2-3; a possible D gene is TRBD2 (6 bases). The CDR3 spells CASSASDYSSDTQYF. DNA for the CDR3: TGTGCCAGCAGCGCGTCGGACTACTCCTCAGATACGCAGTATTTT.